This TCR beta chain was sequenced during a study of T cell responses to AZD1222 COVID-19 vaccine. Clones were read by immunoSEQ multiplex PCR, and TCRdb kept only the in-frame ones, dropping some. The sample lists approximately 200,000 clones, 80% to 90% occurring once. This CDR3 is built from 12 residues. Trimming shortened V by 5 bases and J by 8 bases, and 12 bases separated the two germline ends. Germline V gene sequence: CDR1 SGHAT, CDR2 FQNNGV. The material sequenced was peripheral blood, taken on day 0 of AZD1222 vaccination. The chain uses TRBV11-2 and TRBJ1-2; D is uncertain. The TCR comes from an adult in good health. CDR3 sequence reads: CASSPLGRGYTF. CDR3 nucleotides: TGTGCCAGCAGCCCCTTAGGAAGGGGCTACACCTTC. Based on the CDR3 plus reference TRBV11-2 and TRBJ1-2, the full variable domain is EAGVAQSPRYKIIEKRQSVAFWCNPISGHATLYWYQQILGQGPKLLIQFQNNGVVDDSQLPKDRFSAERLKGVDSTLKIQPAKLEDSAVYLCASSPLGRGYTFGSGTRLTVV.